This TCR beta chain appears in the sequencing data of a study of T cell clones after liver transplantation. Study at large: Third-party-reactive TCRbeta sequences from pre-transplant mixed lymphocyte reactions served as antigen-independent comparators.

The method was immunoSEQ multiplex PCR; TCRdb's version includes in-frame clones alone and lacks a portion of them. The repertoire holds some 40,000 clones, about 82% seen once, with 2% to 2.5% in the top ten. The CDR3 is 12 residues long. V lost 6 bases, J lost 2 bases, and 1 base stayed unmatched. The germline gives CDR1 SNHLY, CDR2 FYNNEI. Sample: CD4+ T cells from blood, taken 24 months after liver transplant. This sequence was found in a human patient who received a liver transplant. A subset of T cells may come from the graft donor. V usage is TRBV2 and J usage is TRBJ2-7, with 7 positions matching TRBD2. The CDR3 DNA follows: TGTGCCAGCAGAGGGACTACCTACGAGCAGTACTTC. This sequence encodes CASRGTTYEQYF.